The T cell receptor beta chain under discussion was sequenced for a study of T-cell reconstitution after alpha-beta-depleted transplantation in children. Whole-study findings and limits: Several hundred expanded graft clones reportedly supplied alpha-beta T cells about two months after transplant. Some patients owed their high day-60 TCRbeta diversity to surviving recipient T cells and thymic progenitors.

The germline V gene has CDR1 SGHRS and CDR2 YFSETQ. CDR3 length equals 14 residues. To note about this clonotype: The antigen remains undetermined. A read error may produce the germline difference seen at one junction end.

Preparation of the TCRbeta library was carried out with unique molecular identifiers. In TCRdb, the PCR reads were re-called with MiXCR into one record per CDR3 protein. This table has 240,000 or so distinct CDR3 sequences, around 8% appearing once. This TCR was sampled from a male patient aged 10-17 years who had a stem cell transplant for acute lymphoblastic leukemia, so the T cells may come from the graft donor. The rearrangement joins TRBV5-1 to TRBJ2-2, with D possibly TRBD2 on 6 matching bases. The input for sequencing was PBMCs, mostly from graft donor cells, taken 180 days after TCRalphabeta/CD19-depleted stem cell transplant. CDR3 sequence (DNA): TGCGCCAGCAGCCCCCGACAGAACACCGGGGGGCTGTTTTTT. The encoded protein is CASSPRQNTGGLFF.